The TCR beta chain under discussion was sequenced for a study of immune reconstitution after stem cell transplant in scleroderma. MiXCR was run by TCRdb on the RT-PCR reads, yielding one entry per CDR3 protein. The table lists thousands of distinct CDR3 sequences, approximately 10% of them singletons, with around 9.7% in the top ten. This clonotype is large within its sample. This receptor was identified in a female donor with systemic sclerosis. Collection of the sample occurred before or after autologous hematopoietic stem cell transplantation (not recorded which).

The CDR3 region is CASHRHLNTEAFF. CDR3 nucleotides: TGTGCCAGCCATAGACACCTGAACACTGAAGCTTTCTTT. The chain joins TRBV2 to TRBJ1-1; D gene ambiguous. CDR1 is SNHLY, CDR2 FYNNEI, per germline. With 8 bases removed from V and 0 bases from J, the gap between germline ends came to 10 bases. CDR3 size: 13 residues.